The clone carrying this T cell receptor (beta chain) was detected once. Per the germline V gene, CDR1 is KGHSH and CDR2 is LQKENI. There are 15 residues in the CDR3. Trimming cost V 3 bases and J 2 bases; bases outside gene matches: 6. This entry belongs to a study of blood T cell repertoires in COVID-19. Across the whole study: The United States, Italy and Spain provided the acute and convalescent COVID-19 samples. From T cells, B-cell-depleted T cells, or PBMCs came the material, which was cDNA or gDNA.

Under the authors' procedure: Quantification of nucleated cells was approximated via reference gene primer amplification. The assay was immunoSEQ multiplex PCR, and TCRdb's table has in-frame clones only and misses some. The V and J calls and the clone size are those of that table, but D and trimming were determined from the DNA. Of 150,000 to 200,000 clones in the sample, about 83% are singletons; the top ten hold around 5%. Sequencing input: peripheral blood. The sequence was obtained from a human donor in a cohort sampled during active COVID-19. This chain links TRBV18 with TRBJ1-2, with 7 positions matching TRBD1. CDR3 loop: CASSPRQGGNYGYTF. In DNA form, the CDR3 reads TGTGCCAGCTCACCCCGACAGGGTGGAAACTATGGCTACACCTTC.